This TCR beta chain was obtained from a study of beta chain features in type 1 diabetes. The study reverse transcribed the entire isolated RNA, so it sequenced expressed TCRB transcripts. Stem cell-like memory T cell samples yielded roughly 1.01 million reads on average. Produced via immunoSEQ multiplex PCR; TCRdb's table is partial and in-frame only. The sample lists tens of thousands of clones, under 75% occurring once. This clone has a handful of counts. The antigen is undetermined. One heparinised draw of blood, averaging about 116 mL, came from each donor. Study conclusions and caveats: Shortening of TCRB CDR3s, moderate but significant, appeared in all four CD4+ subsets of Type 1 diabetes patients. PCR might preferentially amplify shorter templates, equally in patients and controls.

Germline CDR1 reads SGHNT; CDR2 reads YYREEE (reference sequence). V lost 6 bases and J lost 0; bases outside the gene matches: 2. CDR3 length: 14 amino acids. The chain links TRBV5-4 to TRBJ2-3; 9 nucleotides match TRBD1. This receptor was identified in a man between 18 and 29 years old with type 1 diabetes. The material sequenced was stem cell memory CD4+ T cells from blood. CDR3 sequence reads: CASKDRGSTDTQYF. The CDR3 bases are TGTGCCAGCAAGGACAGGGGTAGCACAGATACGCAGTATTTT.